This TCR beta chain was sequenced during a study of post-analysis software for immune sequencing data. The wider study: The study covered relapsing-remitting, secondary progressive and progressive-relapsing courses of multiple sclerosis. Whole-study results and caveats: When the samples were clustered directly with F measure, those that had been prepared in the same batch showed strong co-clustering. When patients were compared with controls, 4 or 5 TRBV segments were more frequent, TRBV5-6, TRBV5-1 and TRBV20-1 among them. Relative to controls, patients with multiple sclerosis showed significantly lower normalized Chao1 diversity.

Comment on this clonotype: Antigen: not known.

V lost 5 bases and J lost 0, with 16 bases in between. Germline CDR1 and CDR2: SGDLS and YYNGEE. The CDR3 is 16 residues long. Each TCR beta cDNA library carried unique molecular identifiers. It was from roughly 1 to 10 million T cells that 530,000 or so cDNA molecules came. TCRdb fed the PCR reads into MiXCR, producing one record per CDR3 protein. The sample lists about 820,000 distinct CDR3 sequences, roughly 50% seen once, with approximately 4.4% in the top ten. Input material: blood. This chain uses TRBV9 with TRBJ2-3; D might be TRBD2 (7 bases). The origin of this receptor is a girl aged 10-17 years with multiple sclerosis. The CDR3 coding sequence is TGTGCCAGCAGTTACCTAGGGGGGGGGAGCACAGATACGCAGTATTTT. Residues: CASSYLGGGSTDTQYF.